This TCR beta chain was found in a study of Graves' ophthalmopathy and Graves' hyperthyroidism. Study-level findings and limits: The 13-signature model separated ophthalmopathy from stable hyperthyroidism at roughly 88% sensitivity and about 81% specificity.

RNA transcripts yielded amplified TCR beta CDR3 regions. Amplification began with first-round RT-PCR using HTBI primers, then second-round multiplex PCR was performed. TCRdb itself ran the multiplex PCR reads through MiXCR, one entry per CDR3 protein. The sample contains over 650,000 distinct CDR3 sequences, over 40% of which appear only once. From fresh peripheral blood, roughly 9.3 ml in volume, the PBMCs were obtained. The length of the CDR3 is 13 residues. Germline CDR1 reads DFQATT; CDR2 reads SNEGSKA (reference sequence). Trimming took off 6 bases at V and 0 bases at J, with 11 bases between the two ends. This clonotype was counted many times. What it binds is unknown.

This sequence was found in an adult man with Graves' ophthalmopathy. This chain connects TRBV20-1 to TRBJ1-1, with D possibly matching TRBD1 (5 bases). The source material was peripheral blood. CDR3 bases: TGCAGTGCCCTTACAGGCCTGAACACTGAAGCTTTCTTT. This translates into CSALTGLNTEAFF.